The next 13 T cell receptor beta chains were all read from a single sample in a study of T cell responses to AZD1222 COVID-19 vaccine. This table comes from immunoSEQ multiplex PCR, and its TCRdb copy is limited to in-frame clones, with some not included. The data show nearly 80,000 clones, approximately 80% seen once. The sample here was peripheral blood, taken on day 0 of AZD1222 vaccination. These receptor sequences come from an adult in good health.

The chain recombines TRBV21-1 with TRBJ1-3. TRBV21-1 is classified as a pseudogene. CDR3 size: 16 residues. The CDR3, as DNA: TGTGCCAGCAACCCGATGCCCGGGGGGACTGGAAACACCATATATTTT. Translated: CASNPMPGGTGNTIYF.

The rearrangement links TRBV21-1 to TRBJ2-7; no check of the table's D call, TRBD1, against the DNA was made. TRBV21-1 is a pseudogene. This CDR3 is 14 amino acids long. For the CDR3, the DNA is TGTGCCAGCAGCAACGAGCAGGGGACCTACGAGCAGTACTTC. Its translation: CASSNEQGTYEQYF.

DNA for the CDR3: TGTGCCACCAGCATCCCAGGGGGTAATCAGCCCCAGCATTTT. This encodes CATSIPGGNQPQHF. This rearrangement joins TRBV15 to TRBJ1-5; 7 bases map to TRBD1. CDR1 and CDR2 (germline): LNHNV, YYDKDF (reference sequence). CDR3 size: 14 residues. Trimming took 4 bases from V and 4 from J; bases not matched to a gene: 4.

The chain joins TRBV19 to TRBJ1-1, with D unclear. The ends were cut back, 7 bases at V and 1 base at J, with 13 bases in the middle. Germline values: CDR1 LNHDA, CDR2 SQIVND (reference sequence). The CDR3 loop spans 14 amino acids. The CDR3 region is CASTSVQRNTEAFF. In nucleotides, the CDR3 is TGTGCCAGTACCTCGGTTCAGAGGAACACTGAAGCTTTCTTT.

This clone was observed once. V gene TRBV30 combines with J gene TRBJ1-2, with a weak D call TRBD1 (5 bases). The CDR3 covers 13 residues. CDR1 and CDR2 from the germline V gene are GTSNPN and SVGIG (reference sequence). V was pared by 8 bases and J by 0 bases, with 13 bases between. CDR3 residues: CAGGGRPNYGYTF. Written as DNA, the CDR3 is TGTGCCGGGGGGGGAAGGCCTAACTATGGCTACACCTTC.

The sample holds a few counts of this clone. The chain uses TRBV5-1 and TRBJ2-7; possible D gene TRBD2, 6 bases. The germline V gene has CDR1 SGHRS and CDR2 YFSETQ. V was trimmed by 5 bases and J by 0 bases, leaving 15 bases between them. There are 15 residues in the CDR3. CDR3 nucleotides: TGCGCCAGCAGACCCGGGGTAGCGGACTCCTACGAGCAGTACTTC. Its translation is CASRPGVADSYEQYF.

This clone was detected a few times. The chain carries TRBV27 and TRBJ2-1; 8 nucleotides align to TRBD2. CDR1 and CDR2 (germline): MNHEY, SMNVEV (reference sequence). The CDR3 runs to 16 residues. The V segment lost 5 bases and the J segment 9 bases; nucleotides outside the gene matches: 15. The CDR3 DNA follows: TGTGCCAGCAGTCCCCAGAGCGGGGGAGGCTTAAGTGAGCAGTTCTTC. This gives the protein CASSPQSGGGLSEQFF.

This chain uses TRBV18 with TRBJ2-7, with 7 bases identical to TRBD1. V was clipped by 6 bases and J by 5 bases; unmatched bases: 7. The length of the CDR3 is 13 residues. The germline gives CDR1 KGHSH, CDR2 LQKENI. This CDR3 reads CASSPFTGDEQYF. The CDR3 DNA follows: TGTGCCAGCTCGCCCTTCACAGGGGACGAGCAGTACTTC.

V is TRBV2 and J is TRBJ2-2; 9 nucleotides line up with TRBD1. Germline CDR1 is SNHLY and CDR2 is FYNNEI. V lost 4 bases to trimming and J lost 5 bases; unmatched junction nucleotides: 2. The CDR3 length is 14 residues. The DNA for the CDR3 is TGTGCCAGCAGTGGGGGACAGGGAACCGGGGAGCTGTTTTTT. It codes for CASSGGQGTGELFF.

This chain joins TRBV2 and TRBJ1-1, with 8 bases matching TRBD1. CDR3 length: 17 amino acids. Unmatched junction bases numbered 19, after V lost 4 bases and J lost 9 bases. Germline CDR1 reads SNHLY; CDR2 reads FYNNEI. In nucleotides, the CDR3 is TGTGCCAGCAGTGGTCGGGACAGGCAATTCCCCAGCTTGAAAGCTTTCTTT. Its translation is CASSGRDRQFPSLKAFF.

J is TRBJ1-6 and V is TRBV6-1; the D is unclear. Germline V gene sequence: CDR1 MNHNS, CDR2 SASEGT. Trimming pared 4 bases from V and 0 bases from J, leaving 22 bases between. The CDR3 totals 20 residues. The DNA of the CDR3 is TGTGCCAGCAGTGCCCGGCGGGTTGGAGAGGGCTTCTCCTATAATTCACCCCTCCACTTT. The encoded protein is CASSARRVGEGFSYNSPLHF.

This clone came up a few times. V usage is TRBV5-1 and J usage is TRBJ2-3; 8 nucleotides line up with TRBD2. From germline, CDR1 is SGHRS and CDR2 YFSETQ. With V trimmed by 0 bases and J by 10 bases, 10 bases remained unmatched. The CDR3 runs to 15 residues. CDR3 in amino acids: CASSLVGLVREPQYF. The CDR3 DNA reads as TGCGCCAGCAGCTTGGTGGGACTAGTAAGGGAGCCGCAGTATTTT. Using reference TRBV5-1 and TRBJ2-3 for the parts outside the CDR3, the full variable domain is KAGVTQTPRYLIKTRGQQVTLSCSPISGHRSVSWYQQTPGQGLQFLFEYFSETQRNKGNFPGRFSGRQFSNSRSEMNVSTLELGDSALYLCASSLVGLVREPQYFGPGTRLTVL.

The chain has TRBV5-6 and TRBJ2-1; 8 nucleotides match TRBD2. This CDR3 region has 15 residues. Germline V gives CDR1 SGHDT, CDR2 YYEEEE. Losses at the gene ends were 2 bases for V and 0 bases for J; bases not matched to a gene: 1. In nucleotides, the CDR3 is TGTGCCAGCAGCTTTAGCGGGACCTCCTACAATGAGCAGTTCTTC. This codes for CASSFSGTSYNEQFF.